This passage covers 8 T cell receptor beta chains from one sample sequenced in a study of cytomegalovirus exposure and HLA in healthy donors. A multiplex PCR was run with 60 Vbeta primers and 13 Jbeta primers. Here immunoSEQ multiplex PCR was the method, and the copy in TCRdb shows in-frame clones only, minus some. This sample yields 75,000 to 90,000 clones, of which 78% are seen a single time; approximately 9% belongs to the top ten. Source material: PBMCs. These receptors were taken from a woman aged 35 to 49 in good health and CMV-seropositive.

V and J are TRBV4-3 and TRBJ2-1; possible D gene TRBD2, 5 bases. There are 13 residues in the CDR3. V gave up 1 base and J gave up 8 bases, with 9 bases separating them. Germline-derived CDR1 and CDR2 are LGHNA and YSLEER. CDR3 region: CASSQAGIHEQFF. In DNA, the CDR3 is TGCGCCAGCAGCCAAGCCGGGATACATGAGCAGTTCTTC.

The chain combines TRBV18 with TRBJ2-5, with D uncertain. CDR1 and CDR2 (germline): KGHSH, LQKENI. V was shortened by 3 bases and J by 2 bases, with 7 bases between the two germline ends. This CDR3 has 13 amino acids. The CDR3: CASSPTGQETQYF. CDR3 sequence (DNA): TGTGCCAGCTCACCTACCGGTCAAGAGACCCAGTACTTC. Looking up the rest from reference TRBV18 and TRBJ2-5 gives the full variable domain: NAGVMQNPRHLVRRRGQEARLRCSPMKGHSHVYWYRQLPEEGLKFMVYLQKENIIDESGMPKERFSAEFPKEGPSILRIQQVVRGDSAAYFCASSPTGQETQYFGPGTRLLVL.

The CDR3, as DNA: TGTGCCACCTACGGCGGGGGCCTCTCCTACAATGAGCAGTTCTTC. Translating it yields CATYGGGLSYNEQFF. This chain links TRBV10-3 with TRBJ2-1; perhaps TRBD2 as D (7 bases). Germline V gives CDR1 ENHRY, CDR2 SYGVKD. V was pared by 10 bases and J by 0 bases, with 16 bases between. The CDR3 has 15 residues.

The chain is built from TRBV18 and TRBJ1-1, with unresolved D. The germline V gene encodes CDR1 KGHSH and CDR2 LQKENI. The CDR3 spans 19 residues. Trimming took off 0 bases at V and 0 bases at J, with 20 bases between the two ends. The DNA of the CDR3 is TGTGCCAGCTCACCACCGGGTAGACAAGAGGGTTATCTGAACACTGAAGCTTTCTTT. Translated: CASSPPGRQEGYLNTEAFF. The full variable domain, its missing parts supplied by reference TRBV18 and TRBJ1-1, is NAGVMQNPRHLVRRRGQEARLRCSPMKGHSHVYWYRQLPEEGLKFMVYLQKENIIDESGMPKERFSAEFPKEGPSILRIQQVVRGDSAAYFCASSPPGRQEGYLNTEAFFGQGTRLTVV.

The chain combines TRBV19 with TRBJ1-2; 7 bases line up with TRBD1. J gave up 7 bases and V 6 bases, and 8 bases lay outside the gene matches. The CDR3 covers 13 residues. Per germline, CDR1 LNHDA and CDR2 SQIVND (reference sequence). CDR3: CASSETGFGGYTF. CDR3 sequence (DNA): TGTGCCAGTAGCGAGACAGGGTTCGGTGGCTACACCTTC.

V usage is TRBV7-9 and J usage is TRBJ1-1; no clear D gene. V was shortened by 8 bases and J by 0 bases, with 19 bases between the two germline ends. Germline V gene sequence: CDR1 SEHNR, CDR2 FQNEAQ (reference sequence). The CDR3 consists of 16 residues. The DNA for the CDR3 is TGTGCCAGCGGCACCTGGCCGGGTCACATGAACACTGAAGCTTTCTTT. Translation: CASGTWPGHMNTEAFF.

This chain uses TRBV28 with TRBJ1-2; D remains ambiguous. Deletions cut 5 bases from V and 4 bases from J, with 23 bases between. The CDR3 is 17 residues long. Germline V gene lookup returns CDR1 MDHEN and CDR2 SYDVKM. CDR3 sequence (DNA): TGTGCCAGCAGTCCAGTGCAGGCAGTATTCGACATCTATGGCTACACCTTC. It encodes CASSPVQAVFDIYGYTF.

This rearrangement joins TRBV5-5 to TRBJ1-4, with D tentatively TRBD1 (5 bases). The CDR3 covers 16 residues. The V and J ends lost 3 bases and 2 bases respectively, with 14 bases between them. Germline CDR1 SGHKS, CDR2 YYEKEE (reference sequence). CDR3 residues: CASSWGVSVTNEKLFF. CDR3 coding DNA: TGTGCCAGCAGCTGGGGGGTGTCAGTGACTAATGAAAAACTGTTTTTT.